Listed here is a single T cell receptor (beta chain). Its cognate antigen is unknown. V gave up 6 bases and J gave up 2 bases; unmatched junction bases: 11. Germline CDR1 is MNHEY and CDR2 is SMNVEV (reference sequence). This CDR3 contains 17 residues. Investigators isolated RNA and reverse transcribed it into cDNA to act as the sequencing template. Assay: immunoSEQ multiplex PCR; the TCRdb copy retains only in-frame clones and omits some. The data show about 8,900 clones, approximately 65% seen once. It was from alopecia areata patients that lesional scalp punch biopsies and peripheral blood were collected. This specimen comes from a study of CD8+ T cells in alopecia areata. Study in general: Twice a day, 5 to 10 mg of oral tofacitinib was administered to treated patients. The tofacitinib course ran for 6 to 18 months and was followed by 6 months off drug. Study results and limitations: Sequences from scalp samples also cover resident alphabeta T cells of normal skin.

The rearrangement uses TRBV27 and TRBJ2-7; 12 bases map to TRBD2. The sample comprised skin. This TCR derives from a human donor with alopecia areata. CDR3 in DNA: TGTGCCAGCAGCCCCTTAACTAGCGGGAGGAGGACCTACGAGCAGTACTTC. Translation gives CASSPLTSGRRTYEQYF.